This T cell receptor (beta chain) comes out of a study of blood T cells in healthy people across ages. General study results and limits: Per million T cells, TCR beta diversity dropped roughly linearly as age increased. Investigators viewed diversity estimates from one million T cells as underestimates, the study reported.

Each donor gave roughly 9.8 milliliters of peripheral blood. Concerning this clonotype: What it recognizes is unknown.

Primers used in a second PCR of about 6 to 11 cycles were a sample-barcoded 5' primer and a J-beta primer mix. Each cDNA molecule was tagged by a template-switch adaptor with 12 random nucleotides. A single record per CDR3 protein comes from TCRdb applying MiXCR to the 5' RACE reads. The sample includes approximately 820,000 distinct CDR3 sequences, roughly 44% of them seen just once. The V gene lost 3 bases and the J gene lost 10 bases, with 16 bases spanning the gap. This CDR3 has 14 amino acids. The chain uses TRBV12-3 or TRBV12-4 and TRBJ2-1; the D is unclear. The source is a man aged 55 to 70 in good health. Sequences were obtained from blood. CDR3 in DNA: TGTGCCAGCAGTTTGTTGGGTTTCCAATGGGAGCAGTTCTTC. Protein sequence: CASSLLGFQWEQFF.